Here is one T cell receptor beta chain with its context. What it binds is unknown. One junction end disagrees with the germline gene, perhaps due to a read error. This sample stems from a study of HIV-infected patients and healthy controls. General study findings and limits: Eight alpha and eight beta V genes differed significantly in mean usage between HIV-infected patients and controls.

Whole blood was used without fractionation, so all unsorted peripheral T cells were included. About 500 ng RNA was reverse transcribed with alpha and beta constant-region primers. Each of the alpha and beta chains got its own library through chain-specific third strand synthesis with indices. TCRdb re-called the 5' RACE reads with MiXCR, one entry per CDR3 protein. The repertoire holds 7,500 to 10,000 distinct CDR3 sequences, with 6.5% to 9.5% as singletons. The germline V gene has CDR1 MDHEN and CDR2 SYDVKM. The length of the CDR3 is 12 residues. Sequences were derived from blood, sampled before antiretroviral therapy. This chain uses TRBV28 with TRBJ2-7; no reliable D call. This clonotype was sampled from an adult with HIV infection. The donor label of this sample is uncertain. This CDR3 reads CASSLVAQPLHF. CDR3 bases: TGTGCCAGCAGTTTGGTGGCCCAGCCCTTGCACTTC.